This T cell receptor (beta chain) was identified in a study of OX40 agonist ivuxolimab in advanced cancers. Study-wide context: Ivuxolimab, an antibody acting as an agonist of OX40 (CD134), was used to treat patients. Study-level points and caveats: The antigen specificity of the peripheral T cells (those that were expanded) was not determined. The CD4+ and CD8+ T cells in the blood had expanded clonally by week 6 at 0.1 to 3.0 mg/kg.

TCRdb's table, derived via immunoSEQ multiplex PCR, lists solely in-frame clones and lacks some. The sample lists 65,000 to 80,000 clones, under 90% occurring once. As to this clone: Its antigen remains unknown.

Trimming cost V 0 bases and J 1 base; bases outside gene matches: 4. From germline, CDR1 is SGDLS and CDR2 YYNGEE. The CDR3 is 17 amino acids. Excluded were patients having autoimmune disease history or systemic immunosuppression. The material was CD4+ or CD8+ T cells sorted from blood, obtained in a trial of the OX40 agonist ivuxolimab. The chain employs TRBV9 and TRBJ2-3; 11 bases fit TRBD2. This TCR was recovered from an adult with an advanced solid tumor such as melanoma, head and neck, liver or kidney cancer. The CDR3: CASSVAPTSGGTDTQYF. In nucleotides, the CDR3 is TGTGCCAGCAGCGTAGCCCCGACTAGCGGGGGCACAGATACGCAGTATTTT.